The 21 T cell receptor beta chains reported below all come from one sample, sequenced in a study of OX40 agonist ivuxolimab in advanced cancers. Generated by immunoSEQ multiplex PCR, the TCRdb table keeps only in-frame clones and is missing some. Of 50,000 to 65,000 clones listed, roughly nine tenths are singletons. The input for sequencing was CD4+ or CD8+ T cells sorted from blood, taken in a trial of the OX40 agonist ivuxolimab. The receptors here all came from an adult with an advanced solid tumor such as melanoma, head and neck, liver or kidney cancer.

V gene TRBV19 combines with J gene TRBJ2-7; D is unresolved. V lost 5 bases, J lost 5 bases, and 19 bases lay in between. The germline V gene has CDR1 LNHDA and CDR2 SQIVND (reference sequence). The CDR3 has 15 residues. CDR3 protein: CASSGTGPKTNEQYF. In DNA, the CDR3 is TGTGCCAGTAGTGGAACGGGTCCTAAAACCAACGAGCAGTACTTC.

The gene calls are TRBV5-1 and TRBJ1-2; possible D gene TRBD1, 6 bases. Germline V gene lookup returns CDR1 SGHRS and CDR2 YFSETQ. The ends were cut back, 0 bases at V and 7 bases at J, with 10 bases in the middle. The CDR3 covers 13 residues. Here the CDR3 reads CASSLDHRVGYTF. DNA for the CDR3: TGCGCCAGCAGCTTGGACCACAGGGTTGGCTACACCTTC.

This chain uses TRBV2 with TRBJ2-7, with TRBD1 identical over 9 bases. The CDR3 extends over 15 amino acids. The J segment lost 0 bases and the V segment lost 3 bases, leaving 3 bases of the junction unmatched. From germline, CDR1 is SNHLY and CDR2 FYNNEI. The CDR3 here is CASSDEGQGSYEQYF. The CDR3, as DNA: TGTGCCAGCAGTGATGAGGGACAGGGCTCCTACGAGCAGTACTTC.

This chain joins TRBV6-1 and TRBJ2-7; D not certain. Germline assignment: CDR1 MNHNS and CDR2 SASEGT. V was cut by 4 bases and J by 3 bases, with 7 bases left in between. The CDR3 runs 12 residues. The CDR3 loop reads CASSVYNYEQYF. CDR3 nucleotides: TGTGCCAGCAGTGTTTACAACTACGAGCAGTACTTC.

The CDR3 DNA reads as TGTGCCAGCAGTTTTCAGGGTTACGAGCAGTACTTC. As protein: CASSFQGYEQYF. V gene TRBV6-5 combines with J gene TRBJ2-7; a weak D match, TRBD1 (5 bases). Trimming stripped 4 bases from V and 4 bases from J, with 8 bases between. The CDR3 has 12 residues. In germline, CDR1 is MNHEY, CDR2 SVGAGI.

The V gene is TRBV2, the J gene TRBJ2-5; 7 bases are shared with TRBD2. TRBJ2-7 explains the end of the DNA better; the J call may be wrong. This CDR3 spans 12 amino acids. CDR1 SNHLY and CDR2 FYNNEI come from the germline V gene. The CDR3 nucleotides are TGTGCCAGCTGGGACTACCCAGGCGAGCAGTACTTC. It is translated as CASWDYPGEQYF.

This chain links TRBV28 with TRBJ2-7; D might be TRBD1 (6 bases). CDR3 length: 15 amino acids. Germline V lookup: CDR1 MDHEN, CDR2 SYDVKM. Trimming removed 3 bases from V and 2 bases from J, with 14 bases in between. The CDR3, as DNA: TGTGCCAGCAGTTTTGGAGGACAGCTTACCTACGAGCAGTACTTC. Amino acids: CASSFGGQLTYEQYF.

Here the CDR3 DNA reads TGTGCCAGAAATCATCGTAGCGGGAGAAGCTACGAGCAGTACTTC. Translated, it gives CARNHRSGRSYEQYF. The V call is TRBV25-1, the J call TRBJ2-7; 9 positions match TRBD2. Germline CDR1 is MGHDK and CDR2 is SYGVNS. The CDR3 spans 15 residues. The V gene end was trimmed by 9 bases and the J gene end by 3 bases; junction bases not matched to a gene: 12.

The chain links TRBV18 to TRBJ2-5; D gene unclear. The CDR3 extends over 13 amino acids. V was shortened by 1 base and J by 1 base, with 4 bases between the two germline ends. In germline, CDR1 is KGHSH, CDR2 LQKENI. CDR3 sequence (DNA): TGTGCCAGCTCACCACGCGGCCAAGAGACCCAGTACTTC. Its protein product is CASSPRGQETQYF.

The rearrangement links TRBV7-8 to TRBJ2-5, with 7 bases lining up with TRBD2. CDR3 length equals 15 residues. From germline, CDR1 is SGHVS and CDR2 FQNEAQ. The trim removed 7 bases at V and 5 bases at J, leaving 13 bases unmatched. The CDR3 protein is CASTLRGGERETQYF. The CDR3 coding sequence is TGTGCCAGCACCCTCCGGGGAGGGGAAAGGGAGACCCAGTACTTC. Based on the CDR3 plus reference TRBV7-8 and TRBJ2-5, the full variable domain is GAGVSQSPRYKVAKRGQDVALRCDPISGHVSLFWYQQALGQGPEFLTYFQNEAQLDKSGLPSDRFFAERPEGSVSTLKIQRTQQEDSAVYLCASTLRGGERETQYFGPGTRLLVL.

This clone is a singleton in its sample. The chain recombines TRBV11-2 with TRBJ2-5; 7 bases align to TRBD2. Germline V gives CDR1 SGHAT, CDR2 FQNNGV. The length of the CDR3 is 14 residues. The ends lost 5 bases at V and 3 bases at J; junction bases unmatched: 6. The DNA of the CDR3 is TGTGCCAGCAGCCCCCCGGGGAGGGAAGAGACCCAGTACTTC. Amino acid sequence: CASSPPGREETQYF.

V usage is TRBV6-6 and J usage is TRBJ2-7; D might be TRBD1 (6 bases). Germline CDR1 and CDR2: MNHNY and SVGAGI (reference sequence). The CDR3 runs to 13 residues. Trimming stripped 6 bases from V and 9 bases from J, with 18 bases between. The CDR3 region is CASRSGAVRGQYF. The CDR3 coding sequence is TGTGCCAGCAGGTCAGGGGCAGTCCGTGGGCAGTACTTC.

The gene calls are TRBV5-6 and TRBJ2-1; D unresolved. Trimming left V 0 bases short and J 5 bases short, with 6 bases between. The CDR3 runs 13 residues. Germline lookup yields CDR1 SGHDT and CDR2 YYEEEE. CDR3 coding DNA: TGTGCCAGCAGCTTGGGGCCAGACAATGAGCAGTTCTTC. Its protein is CASSLGPDNEQFF.

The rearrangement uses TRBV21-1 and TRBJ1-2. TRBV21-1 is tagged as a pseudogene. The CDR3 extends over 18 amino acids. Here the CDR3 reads CASSKGLNPGPLIYGYTF. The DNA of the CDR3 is TGTGCCAGCAGCAAAGGCCTGAACCCGGGACCGCTAATCTATGGCTACACCTTC.

CDR3 loop: CASSMVRATAEAFF. The CDR3 DNA is TGTGCCAGTAGTATGGTCAGGGCCACTGCTGAAGCTTTCTTT. V usage is TRBV19 and J usage is TRBJ1-1; TRBD1 is a possible D gene (5 bases). The CDR3 length is 14 residues. Germline V gives CDR1 LNHDA, CDR2 SQIVND (reference sequence). V lost 3 bases and J lost 6, with 14 bases in between.

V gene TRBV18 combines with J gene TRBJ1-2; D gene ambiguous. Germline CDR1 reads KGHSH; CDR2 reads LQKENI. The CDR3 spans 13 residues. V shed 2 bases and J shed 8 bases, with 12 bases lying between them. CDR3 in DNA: TGTGCCAGCTCACCAGTCAGGCTGGGCGGCTACACCTTC. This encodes CASSPVRLGGYTF.

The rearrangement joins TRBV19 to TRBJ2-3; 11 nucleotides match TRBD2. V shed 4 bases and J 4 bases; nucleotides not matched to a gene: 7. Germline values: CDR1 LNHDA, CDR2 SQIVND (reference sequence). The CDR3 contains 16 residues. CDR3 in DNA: TGTGCCAGTAGTACCGCGACTAGCGGGATCCCAGATACGCAGTATTTT. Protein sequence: CASSTATSGIPDTQYF.

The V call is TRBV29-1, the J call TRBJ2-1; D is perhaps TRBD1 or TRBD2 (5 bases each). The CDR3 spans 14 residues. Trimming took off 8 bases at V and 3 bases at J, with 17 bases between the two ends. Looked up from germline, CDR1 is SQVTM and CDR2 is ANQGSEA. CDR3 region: CSTSHGTVYNEQFF. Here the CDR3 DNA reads TGCAGCACCTCCCATGGGACGGTCTACAATGAGCAGTTCTTC.

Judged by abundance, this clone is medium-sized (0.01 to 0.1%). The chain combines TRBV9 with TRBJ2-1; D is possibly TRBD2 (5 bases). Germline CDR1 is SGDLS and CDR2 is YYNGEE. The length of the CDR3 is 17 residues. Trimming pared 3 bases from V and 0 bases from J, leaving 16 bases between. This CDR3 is CASSGGVLAHSYNEQFF. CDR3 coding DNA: TGTGCCAGCAGCGGTGGGGTTCTAGCACACTCCTACAATGAGCAGTTCTTC. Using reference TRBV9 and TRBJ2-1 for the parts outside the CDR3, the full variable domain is DSGVTQTPKHLITATGQRVTLRCSPRSGDLSVYWYQQSLDQGLQFLIQYYNGEERAKGNILERFSAQQFPDLHSELNLSSLELGDSALYFCASSGGVLAHSYNEQFFGPGTRLTVL.

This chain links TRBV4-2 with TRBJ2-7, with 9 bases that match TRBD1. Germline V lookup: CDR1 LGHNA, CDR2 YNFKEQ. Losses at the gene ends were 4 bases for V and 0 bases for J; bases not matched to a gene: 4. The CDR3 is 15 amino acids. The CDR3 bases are TGTGCCAGCAGCCGTGGACAGGGGAGCTCCTACGAGCAGTACTTC. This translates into CASSRGQGSSYEQYF.

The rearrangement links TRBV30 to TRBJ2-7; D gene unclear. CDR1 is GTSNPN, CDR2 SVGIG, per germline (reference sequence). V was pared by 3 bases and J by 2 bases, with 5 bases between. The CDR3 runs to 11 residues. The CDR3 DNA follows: TGTGCCTGGAGAAGAACCTACGAGCAGTACTTC. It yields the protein CAWRRTYEQYF.